A single sample is the source of the 13 T cell receptor beta chains below, sequenced in a study of neoadjuvant anti-PD-1 for oral cavity cancer (dated by TCRdb to the early 2020s). This specimen's time point label, per the study, means: before neoadjuvant nivolumab. Library prep was done by the immunoSEQ multiplex PCR assay. The table was pulled from immuneACCESS by TCRdb, which kept in-frame rearrangements only. Such tables lose some clones; where checked, under half of the loss comes from unresolved V genes, and the rest has no known cause. For this sample there are fewer than 20,000 clones; around 72% appear just once. The biggest ten clones account for about 2.6% of the sample. The source was PBMCs, collected before nivolumab (anti-PD-1) treatment. Every receptor here comes from a person aged 35-80 years with oral cavity squamous cell carcinoma.

This chain connects TRBV27 to TRBJ2-3, with D uncertain. The CDR3 spans 14 residues. In germline, CDR1 is MNHEY, CDR2 SMNVEV (reference sequence). Trimming left V 3 bases short and J 8 bases short, with 15 bases between. In DNA, the CDR3 is TGTGCCAGCAGTTTGCGGCTGGCGTTTGGTACGCAGTATTTT. This translates into CASSLRLAFGTQYF.

The table lists this clone with a few counts. This sequence joins TRBV19 and TRBJ1-2; the D is unclear. V lost 8 bases to trimming and J lost 2 bases, with 15 bases between them. Looked up from germline, CDR1 is LNHDA and CDR2 is SQIVND (reference sequence). The CDR3 totals 14 residues. Here the CDR3 DNA reads TGTGCCAGTGAATCGGTTCGGTCGAACTATGGCTACACCTTC. This encodes CASESVRSNYGYTF.

The chain joins TRBV6-4 to TRBJ2-3; TRBD1 might be the D (6 bases). The ends were cut back, 8 bases at V and 2 bases at J, with 23 bases in the middle. This CDR3 region has 17 residues. Looked up from germline, CDR1 is MRHNA and CDR2 is SNTAGT. The CDR3: CASSLFPGDGSTDTQYF. The CDR3 bases are TGTGCCAGCTCACTCTTCCCAGGGGATGGTTCCACAGATACGCAGTATTTT.

The V and J genes are TRBV30 and TRBJ2-3; D not resolved. Trimming stripped 0 bases from V and 5 bases from J, with 18 bases between. This CDR3 spans 16 amino acids. CDR1 and CDR2 from the germline V gene are GTSNPN and SVGIG (reference sequence). The CDR3 is CAWSVEFFLQKDTQYF. The CDR3 DNA reads as TGTGCCTGGAGTGTAGAATTTTTTTTACAGAAAGATACGCAGTATTTT.

This clone was recorded a few times. V and J are TRBV27 and TRBJ2-3; 8 bases map to TRBD2. Looked up from germline, CDR1 is MNHEY and CDR2 is SMNVEV (reference sequence). V lost 7 bases, J lost 4 bases, and 4 bases stayed unmatched. The CDR3 runs 13 residues. CDR3: CASKRGNSDTQYF. CDR3 nucleotide sequence: TGTGCCAGCAAGCGGGGGAACTCAGATACGCAGTATTTT.

This sequence joins TRBV10-3 and TRBJ2-1; 12 bases fit TRBD2. Trimming cost V 4 bases and J 3 bases; bases outside gene matches: 4. Germline lookup yields CDR1 ENHRY and CDR2 SYGVKD. The CDR3 covers 16 residues. The CDR3 DNA reads as TGTGCCATCAGTGTGACTAGCGGGAGCGTCTACAATGAGCAGTTCTTC. Translation: CAISVTSGSVYNEQFF.

The chain recombines TRBV15 with TRBJ1-2; D call uncertain. CDR1 LNHNV and CDR2 YYDKDF come from the germline V gene (reference sequence). The germline V and J ends were trimmed by 3 bases and 2 bases, with 13 bases remaining between them. The CDR3 consists of 15 residues. In DNA, the CDR3 is TGTGCCACCAGCAGTAAGGACGGGGAAAACTATGGCTACACCTTC. Translating it yields CATSSKDGENYGYTF.

The chain recombines TRBV7-2 with TRBJ2-7; D is undetermined. From germline, CDR1 is SGHTA and CDR2 FQGNSA. Trimming left V 5 bases short and J 6 bases short, with 11 bases between. This CDR3 is 12 amino acids long. In DNA form, the CDR3 reads TGTGCCAGCAGCCCGGATTTCGGCGAGCAGTACTTC. Translating it yields CASSPDFGEQYF.

The chain couples TRBV4-1 to TRBJ2-7; 14 bases are a match to TRBD2. CDR1 and CDR2 (germline): MGHRA, YSYEKL. V shed 3 bases, J shed 2 bases, and the junction held 6 bases outside the gene matches. This CDR3 is built from 17 residues. This CDR3 reads CASSHRTSGRMAYEQYF. CDR3 sequence (DNA): TGCGCCAGCAGCCATCGGACTAGCGGGAGGATGGCCTACGAGCAGTACTTC.

This clone was seen just once. The chain recombines TRBV9 with TRBJ1-1; TRBD1 agrees at 7 bases. The CDR3 has 16 amino acids. With V trimmed by 3 bases and J by 1 base, 9 bases remained unmatched. Per the germline V gene, CDR1 is SGDLS and CDR2 is YYNGEE. The CDR3 coding sequence is TGTGCCAGCAGCGGCCGGGGCCCAGGGGGGAACACTGAAGCTTTCTTT. Translated: CASSGRGPGGNTEAFF.

The genes are TRBV13 and TRBJ2-3; D is possibly TRBD2 (5 bases). This CDR3 spans 14 amino acids. Deletions cut 5 bases from V and 0 bases from J, with 9 bases between. CDR1 PRHDT and CDR2 FYEKMQ come from the germline V gene (reference sequence). DNA of the CDR3: TGTGCCAGCAGCAGTGCGGGTAGCACAGATACGCAGTATTTT. Translated, it gives CASSSAGSTDTQYF.

This chain links TRBV9 with TRBJ2-1, with 7 positions matching TRBD2. Germline lookup yields CDR1 SGDLS and CDR2 YYNGEE. V shed 0 bases and J 0 bases; nucleotides not matched to a gene: 3. The CDR3 has 16 amino acids. This chain's CDR3 is CASSVDGGSSYNEQFF. The CDR3 nucleotides are TGTGCCAGCAGCGTAGACGGCGGGAGCTCCTACAATGAGCAGTTCTTC. The variable domain in full, completed from reference TRBV9 and TRBJ2-1, reads DSGVTQTPKHLITATGQRVTLRCSPRSGDLSVYWYQQSLDQGLQFLIQYYNGEERAKGNILERFSAQQFPDLHSELNLSSLELGDSALYFCASSVDGGSSYNEQFFGPGTRLTVL.

This sequence joins TRBV10-2 and TRBJ2-6; 7 nucleotides align to TRBD1. CDR1 and CDR2 (germline): WSHSY, SAAADI. The CDR3 sequence is 19 residues long. The trim removed 6 bases at V and 2 bases at J, leaving 16 bases unmatched. CDR3 DNA sequence: TGCGCCAGCAGAATTGACAGGGTTCCCCTTCTCCCTGGGGCCAACGTCCTGACTTTC. It specifies CASRIDRVPLLPGANVLTF.